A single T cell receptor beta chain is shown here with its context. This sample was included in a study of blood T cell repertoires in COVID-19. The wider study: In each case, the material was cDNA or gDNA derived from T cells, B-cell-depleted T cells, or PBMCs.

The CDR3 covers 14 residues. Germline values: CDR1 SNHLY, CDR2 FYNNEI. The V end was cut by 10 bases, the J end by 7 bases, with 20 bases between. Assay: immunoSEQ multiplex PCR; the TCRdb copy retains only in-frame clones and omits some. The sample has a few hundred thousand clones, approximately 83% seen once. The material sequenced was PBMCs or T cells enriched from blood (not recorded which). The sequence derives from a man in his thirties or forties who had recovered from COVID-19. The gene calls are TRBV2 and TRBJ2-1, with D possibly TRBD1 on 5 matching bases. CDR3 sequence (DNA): TGTGCCAACACGCCCCCAGCAGGGAAAAATGAGCAGTTCTTC. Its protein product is CANTPPAGKNEQFF.